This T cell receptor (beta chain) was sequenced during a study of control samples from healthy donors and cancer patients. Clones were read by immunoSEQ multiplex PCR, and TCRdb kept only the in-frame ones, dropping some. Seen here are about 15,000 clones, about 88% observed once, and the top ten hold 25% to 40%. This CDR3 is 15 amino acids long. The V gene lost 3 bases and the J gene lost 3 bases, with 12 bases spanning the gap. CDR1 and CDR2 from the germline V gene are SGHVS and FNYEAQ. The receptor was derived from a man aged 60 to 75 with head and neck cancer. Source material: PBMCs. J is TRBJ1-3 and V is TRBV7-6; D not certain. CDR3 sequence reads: CASSLSASGGNTIYF. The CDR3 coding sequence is TGTGCCAGCAGCTTGAGCGCGTCGGGTGGAAACACCATATATTTT.